This TCR beta chain was recovered during a study of early T cells in non-severe SARS-CoV-2 infection. On the study more broadly: The chains were unpaired, and the sequenced material was bulk RNA from unsorted whole blood.

CDR3 length: 16 amino acids. Germline V CDR1 and CDR2: MNHNS, SASEGT. Trimming took off 7 bases at V and 9 bases at J, with 22 bases between the two ends. The TCR library protocol attached unique molecular identifiers to the individual cDNA molecules. TCRdb fed the 5' RACE reads into MiXCR, producing one record per CDR3 protein. Here the sample spans roughly 100,000 distinct CDR3 sequences, 14% being singletons. Sequenced sample: whole blood. This receptor was obtained from an adult who was a healthcare worker with PCR-confirmed SARS-CoV-2 infection or an uninfected control (not recorded which). The rearrangement links TRBV6-1 to TRBJ1-6; D ambiguous. The CDR3 region has the DNA TGTGCCAGCATCTCGAGAATCGCCCGTGAGGTTTCACCCCTCCACTTT. Encoded protein: CASISRIAREVSPLHF.